The 29 T cell receptor beta chains given below trace back to one sample, sequenced in a study of identifying expanded T cells in peripheral blood. Some clones are missing from TCRdb's copy, which holds only in-frame ones; the method was immunoSEQ multiplex PCR. The sample lists 100,000 to 150,000 clones, over 65% seen once, with 3% to 3.5% in the top ten. The sample was blood. All receptors derive from a person aged 18 to 69 in good health.

The chain recombines TRBV7-2 with TRBJ1-2; D unclear. Germline assignment: CDR1 SGHTA and CDR2 FQGNSA. The CDR3 is made up of 18 amino acids. Trimming removed 5 bases from V and 7 bases from J, with 29 bases in between. The CDR3 DNA follows: TGTGCCAGCAGCCAAGCTACCGGACGTCGTTGGGGAATCGGTGGCTACACCTTC. It is translated as CASSQATGRRWGIGGYTF. Supplemented by reference TRBV7-2 and TRBJ1-2, the full variable domain reads GAGVSQSPSNKVTEKGKDVELRCDPISGHTALYWYRQSLGQGLEFLIYFQGNSAPDKSGLPSDRFSAERTGGSVSTLTIQRTQQEDSAVYLCASSQATGRRWGIGGYTFGSGTRLTVV.

J is TRBJ2-5 and V is TRBV7-2; D call uncertain. V was cut by 0 bases and J by 4 bases, with 9 bases left in between. This CDR3 spans 14 amino acids. Per the germline V gene, CDR1 is SGHTA and CDR2 is FQGNSA. The CDR3, as DNA: TGTGCCAGCAGCTTAGCCCGGCTCCCAGAGACCCAGTACTTC. Amino acids: CASSLARLPETQYF.

The rearrangement links TRBV29-1 to TRBJ1-1, with TRBD1 matching over 9 bases. Unmatched junction bases numbered 17, after V lost 5 bases and J lost 1 base. The CDR3 has 18 amino acids. CDR1 SQVTM and CDR2 ANQGSEA come from the germline V gene. The CDR3 is CSVIRDRDGPIRNTEAFF. CDR3 nucleotides: TGCAGCGTTATCCGGGACAGGGACGGCCCGATCCGGAACACTGAAGCTTTCTTT.

This clone was detected only a few times. This sequence joins TRBV14 and TRBJ1-2, with a possible D match to TRBD1 (6 bases). Germline CDR1 is SGHDN and CDR2 is FVKESK. The CDR3 spans 16 residues. Between the trimmed V and J ends, which lost 3 bases and 5 bases, there was a span of 19 bases. CDR3 region: CASSQTLRDTAYGYTF. DNA of the CDR3: TGTGCCAGCAGCCAGACCCTAAGGGACACGGCATATGGCTACACCTTC.

V is TRBV27 and J is TRBJ2-7, with 8 bases matching TRBD1. J lost 2 bases, V lost 5 bases, and 5 bases had no gene match. The CDR3 length is 14 residues. CDR1 is MNHEY, CDR2 SMNVEV, per germline (reference sequence). The CDR3: CASSAGGAPYEQYF. CDR3 sequence (DNA): TGTGCCAGCAGTGCAGGGGGCGCGCCCTACGAGCAGTACTTC.

The chain is built from TRBV7-2 and TRBJ2-3; 7 positions match TRBD1. The CDR3 extends over 17 amino acids. Germline-derived CDR1 and CDR2 are SGHTA and FQGNSA. Trimming removed 1 base from V and 6 bases from J; junction bases left unmatched: 13. The CDR3 DNA reads as TGTGCCAGCAGCTTAGAGATAGGCAGGGGGTCTCATGATACGCAGTATTTT. Its translation: CASSLEIGRGSHDTQYF.

This CDR3 reads CASSQIRSMNTEAFF. CDR3 sequence (DNA): TGTGCCAGCAGCCAAATCCGGTCAATGAACACTGAAGCTTTCTTT. The chain has TRBV6-1 and TRBJ1-1; no firm D call. The length of the CDR3 is 15 residues. Trimming shortened V by 6 bases and J by 0 bases, and 14 bases separated the two germline ends. The germline CDR1 and CDR2 sequences are MNHNS and SASEGT.

This clone has just a few counts. The chain has TRBV6-1 and TRBJ1-5; D is possibly TRBD1 (5 bases). CDR1 MNHNS and CDR2 SASEGT come from the germline V gene. Trimming stripped 7 bases from V and 11 bases from J, with 21 bases between. The CDR3 is 14 residues long. The CDR3 bases are TGTGCCAGCACCCCGGTGTGGGGGGAGGAGGCCCAGCATTTT. It yields the protein CASTPVWGEEAQHF.

The chain carries TRBV6-6 and TRBJ1-4; 10 bases align to TRBD1. After removal of 6 bases from V and 8 bases from J, the junction contained 9 bases not matched to a gene. The CDR3 consists of 15 residues. The germline V gene encodes CDR1 MNHNY and CDR2 SVGAGI (reference sequence). DNA for the CDR3: TGTGCCAGCAGCTCTCCCGGGACAGGGGACGAAAAACTGTTTTTT. It is translated as CASSSPGTGDEKLFF.

The chain joins TRBV27 to TRBJ2-7, with 7 bases identical to TRBD2. CDR1 and CDR2 (germline): MNHEY, SMNVEV (reference sequence). Trimming took 1 base from V and 2 from J; bases not matched to a gene: 2. The CDR3 has 14 amino acids. CDR3 sequence: CASSLLSGTYEQYF. The CDR3 DNA sequence: TGTGCCAGCAGTTTATTAAGCGGGACCTACGAGCAGTACTTC.

The genes are TRBV5-5 and TRBJ2-3, with 7 bases identical to TRBD2. The length of the CDR3 is 16 residues. Germline assignment: CDR1 SGHKS and CDR2 YYEKEE (reference sequence). With 4 bases clipped from V and 0 bases from J, the junction kept 8 bases outside the gene matches. CDR3 coding DNA: TGTGCCAGCAGCAACCTTTTGCGGGGGAGCACAGATACGCAGTATTTT. It specifies CASSNLLRGSTDTQYF.

The count of this clone is one. This chain links TRBV6-1 with TRBJ2-2; 8 nucleotides match TRBD1. Germline values: CDR1 MNHNS, CDR2 SASEGT. Trimming at V came to 8 bases and at J to 3 bases, leaving 8 bases not matched to a gene. This CDR3 spans 15 amino acids. In DNA, the CDR3 is TGTGCCAGCCTGAGGGGACAGGACTACACCGGGGAGCTGTTTTTT. Translating gives CASLRGQDYTGELFF.

This clone was recorded only once. The V gene is TRBV6-1, the J gene TRBJ1-1; D is unclear. CDR3 size: 13 residues. Looked up from germline, CDR1 is MNHNS and CDR2 is SASEGT. Trimming removed 5 bases at V and 2 bases at J, with 9 bases between. CDR3 sequence reads: CASSNRGNTEAFF. The CDR3 DNA reads TGTGCCAGCAGTAATAGAGGTAACACTGAAGCTTTCTTT.

The chain carries TRBV30 and TRBJ1-5; D might be TRBD1 (5 bases). V was clipped by 2 bases and J by 0 bases, with 20 bases between them. Germline V gene lookup returns CDR1 GTSNPN and CDR2 SVGIG (reference sequence). The CDR3 covers 18 residues. The CDR3 reads CAWSTSGLSTYSNQPQHF. CDR3 nucleotides: TGTGCCTGGAGTACCTCGGGACTGTCAACCTATAGCAATCAGCCCCAGCATTTT.

The rearrangement joins TRBV13 to TRBJ1-1; D gene ambiguous. Germline V gene data show CDR1 as PRHDT and CDR2 as FYEKMQ (reference sequence). The CDR3 has 14 amino acids. V was trimmed by 2 bases and J by 7 bases, leaving 14 bases between them. This chain's CDR3 is CASSLRARVIEAFF. CDR3 nucleotide sequence: TGTGCCAGCAGCTTACGGGCAAGGGTGATTGAAGCTTTCTTT.

The chain joins TRBV14 to TRBJ1-4; TRBD1 agrees at 9 bases. The CDR3 is 15 residues long. The junction had 8 bases not matched to a gene; V was cut back by 4 bases and J by 8 bases. Per the germline V gene, CDR1 is SGHDN and CDR2 is FVKESK. The DNA for the CDR3 is TGTGCCAGCAGCCTAGGAGGGACAGGGCAGGAAAAACTGTTTTTT. Translation: CASSLGGTGQEKLFF.

This clone showed up just once. The chain joins TRBV29-1 to TRBJ1-2; 9 bases map to TRBD1. V was pared by 0 bases and J by 8 bases, with 16 bases of the junction left unmatched. CDR1 and CDR2 (germline): SQVTM, ANQGSEA. This CDR3 region has 17 residues. The CDR3 sequence: CSVEENGATQGAQGYTF. The CDR3 nucleotides are TGCAGCGTTGAAGAAAATGGGGCCACACAGGGGGCTCAGGGCTACACCTTC. Full variable domain (missing parts from reference TRBV29-1 and TRBJ1-2): SAVISQKPSRDICQRGTSLTIQCQVDSQVTMMFWYRQQPGQSLTLIATANQGSEATYESGFVIDKFPISRPNLTFSTLTVSNMSPEDSSIYLCSVEENGATQGAQGYTFGSGTRLTVV.

The V gene is TRBV27, the J gene TRBJ2-7; no clear D gene. CDR3 size: 15 residues. Germline CDR1 MNHEY, CDR2 SMNVEV (reference sequence). V was pared by 2 bases and J by 2 bases, with 13 bases between. The CDR3 loop is CASSLQTSRTYEQYF. As DNA, the CDR3 is TGTGCCAGCAGTTTACAAACGTCACGCACCTACGAGCAGTACTTC.

The V and J genes are TRBV11-3 and TRBJ2-3, with 7 bases lining up with TRBD1. Germline V gene data show CDR1 as SGHNT and CDR2 as YENEEA. V lost 3 bases and J lost 7; bases outside the gene matches: 13. The CDR3 has 16 residues. CDR3 nucleotide sequence: TGTGCCAGCAGCTTTGACCGCGACAGGGTCCCCCATACGCAGTATTTT. This sequence encodes CASSFDRDRVPHTQYF.

The chain combines TRBV19 with TRBJ2-5, with D perhaps being TRBD1 or TRBD2 (5 bases each). Trimming pared 3 bases from V and 3 bases from J, leaving 11 bases between. This CDR3 has 14 residues. The germline CDR1 and CDR2 sequences are LNHDA and SQIVND (reference sequence). The CDR3 DNA reads TGTGCCAGTAGTATGAGGGACGCGAAAGAGACCCAGTACTTC. Translation gives CASSMRDAKETQYF.

This chain joins TRBV12-1 and TRBJ1-5. TRBV12-1 is an annotated pseudogene. The CDR3 is 16 amino acids. CDR3 in DNA: TGTGCCAGCAGCCCCGGACTCCCAGAGAGCAATCAGCCCCAGCATTTT. This sequence encodes CASSPGLPESNQPQHF.

The chain couples TRBV18 to TRBJ2-3; a possible D gene is TRBD2 (6 bases). The CDR3 extends over 15 amino acids. V lost 3 bases and J 3 bases, leaving 13 bases between the germline ends. The germline CDR1 and CDR2 sequences are KGHSH and LQKENI. In DNA, the CDR3 is TGTGCCAGCTCACCCGGGACTTATCGGACAGATACGCAGTATTTT. Translating gives CASSPGTYRTDTQYF.

The chain carries TRBV5-6 and TRBJ2-2; D unclear. V lost 0 bases, J lost 3 bases, and 3 bases lay in between. Per germline, CDR1 SGHDT and CDR2 YYEEEE. CDR3 length: 13 amino acids. The CDR3 DNA follows: TGTGCCAGCAGCTTGGCTTACACCGGGGAGCTGTTTTTT. Translation: CASSLAYTGELFF.

The CDR3 coding sequence is TGTGCCAGCAGTGTACATTTGGGGAGGGAAAAACTGTTTTTT. This gives the protein CASSVHLGREKLFF. The V and J genes are TRBV2 and TRBJ1-4; D gene ambiguous. Germline CDR1 is SNHLY and CDR2 is FYNNEI. The CDR3 sequence is 14 residues long. V shed 4 bases and J shed 8 bases, with 14 bases lying between them. Drawing the rest from reference TRBV2 and TRBJ1-4, the complete variable domain is EPEVTQTPSHQVTQMGQEVILRCVPISNHLYFYWYRQILGQKVEFLVSFYNNEISEKSEIFDDQFSVERPDGSNFTLKIRSTKLEDSAMYFCASSVHLGREKLFFGSGTQLSVL.

The gene calls are TRBV9 and TRBJ1-2; 9 bases agree with TRBD1. CDR1 SGDLS and CDR2 YYNGEE come from the germline V gene. The CDR3 runs to 15 residues. Trimming cost V 4 bases and J 2 bases; bases outside gene matches: 6. In DNA form, the CDR3 reads TGTGCCAGCAGCCAAAGGGACAGGGCCAACTATGGCTACACCTTC. Translating gives CASSQRDRANYGYTF.

The chain is built from TRBV6-5 and TRBJ2-1; 11 bases match TRBD1. The CDR3 contains 15 residues. V gave up 6 bases and J gave up 4 bases; unmatched junction bases: 5. Per germline, CDR1 MNHEY and CDR2 SVGAGI. Here the CDR3 DNA reads TGTGCCAGCAGCCTCGGGACAGGGGGTTACAATGAGCAGTTCTTC. It translates to CASSLGTGGYNEQFF.

For this clone: The sample carries other DNA sequences with the same CDR3. The V call is TRBV11-3, the J call TRBJ2-7; D is undetermined. V was shortened by 5 bases and J by 4 bases, with 9 bases between the two germline ends. This CDR3 has 12 residues. Germline CDR1 is SGHNT and CDR2 is YENEEA. CDR3 bases: TGTGCCAGCAGCCTCGGGTCGTACGAGCAGTACTTC. Its translation: CASSLGSYEQYF.

The genes are TRBV27 and TRBJ2-7, with D perhaps TRBD2 (5 bases). Germline V gives CDR1 MNHEY, CDR2 SMNVEV (reference sequence). CDR3 length: 17 amino acids. Trimming pared 4 bases from V and 0 bases from J, leaving 19 bases between. In nucleotides, the CDR3 is TGTGCCAGCAGTTCAACCTTTCGGACTGCAAGCTCCTACGAGCAGTACTTC. Translation: CASSSTFRTASSYEQYF.

Comment on this clone: One end of the junction is discordant with germline, which a read error may explain. The rearrangement uses TRBV6-1 and TRBJ2-3, with 7 bases matching TRBD1. Germline CDR1 is MNHNS and CDR2 is SASEGT. The CDR3 runs to 17 residues. CDR3 residues: CAISESEGVPGGDTQYF. The DNA of the CDR3 is TGTGCCATCAGTGAGTCTGAGGGGGTCCCAGGGGGAGATACGCAGTATTTT.